This T cell receptor beta chain was recovered during a study of CD8+ T cells in alopecia areata. Study observations and caveats: Resident alphabeta T cells of normal skin are also sequenced in scalp samples. With tofacitinib ongoing, many expanded lesional clones persisted in both scalp and blood.

Trimming removed 4 bases at V and 3 bases at J, with 9 bases between. This CDR3 region has 12 residues. Germline V CDR1 and CDR2: GTSNPN, SVGIG (reference sequence). RNA extraction was followed by reverse transcription into cDNA, which acted as the sequencing template. This table comes from immunoSEQ multiplex PCR, and its TCRdb copy is limited to in-frame clones, with some not included. This sample has around 180,000 clones, with around 64% found just once. The treatment: oral pan-JAK inhibitor, 5-10 mg twice daily. Researchers took lesional scalp punch biopsies and peripheral blood from people who were alopecia areata patients. Details on this clone: Its antigen is unknown.

The receptor's source is a human donor with alopecia areata. Specimen: CD4+ T cells sorted from blood, collected at week 49, from a patient treated with tofacitinib. The chain links TRBV30 to TRBJ1-2; no reliable D call. CDR3 loop: CAWNLADYGYTF. In nucleotides, the CDR3 is TGTGCCTGGAATTTGGCAGACTATGGCTACACCTTC.